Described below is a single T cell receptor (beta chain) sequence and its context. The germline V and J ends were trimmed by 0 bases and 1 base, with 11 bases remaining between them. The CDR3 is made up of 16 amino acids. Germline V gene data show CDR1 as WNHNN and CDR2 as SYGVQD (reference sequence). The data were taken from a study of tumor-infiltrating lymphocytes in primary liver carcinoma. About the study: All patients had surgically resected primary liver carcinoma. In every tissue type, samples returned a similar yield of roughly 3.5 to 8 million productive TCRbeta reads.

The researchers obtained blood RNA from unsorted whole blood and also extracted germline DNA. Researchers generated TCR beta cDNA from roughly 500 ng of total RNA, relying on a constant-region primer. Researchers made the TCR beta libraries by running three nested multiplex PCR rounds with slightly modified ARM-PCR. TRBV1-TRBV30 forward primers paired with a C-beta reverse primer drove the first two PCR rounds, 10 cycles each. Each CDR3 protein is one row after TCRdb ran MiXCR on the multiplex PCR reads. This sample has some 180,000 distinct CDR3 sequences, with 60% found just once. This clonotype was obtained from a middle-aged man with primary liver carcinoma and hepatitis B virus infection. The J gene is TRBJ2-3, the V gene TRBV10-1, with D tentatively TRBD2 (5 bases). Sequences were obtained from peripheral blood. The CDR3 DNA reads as TGCGCCAGCAGTGAGTCGCCTAGCAGAGGCACAGATACGCAGTATTTT. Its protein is CASSESPSRGTDTQYF.